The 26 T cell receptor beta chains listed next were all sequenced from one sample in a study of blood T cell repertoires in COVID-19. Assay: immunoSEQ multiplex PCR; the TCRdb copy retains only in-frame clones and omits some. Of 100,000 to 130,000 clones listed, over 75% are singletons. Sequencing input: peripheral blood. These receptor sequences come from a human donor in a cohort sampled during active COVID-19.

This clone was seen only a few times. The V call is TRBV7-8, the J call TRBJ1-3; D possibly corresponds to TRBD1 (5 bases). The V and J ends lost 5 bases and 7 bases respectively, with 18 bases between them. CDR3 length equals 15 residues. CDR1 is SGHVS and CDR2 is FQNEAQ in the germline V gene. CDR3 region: CASSTTGGGGNTIYF. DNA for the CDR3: TGTGCCAGCAGCACGACCGGGGGGGGTGGTAACACCATATATTTT.

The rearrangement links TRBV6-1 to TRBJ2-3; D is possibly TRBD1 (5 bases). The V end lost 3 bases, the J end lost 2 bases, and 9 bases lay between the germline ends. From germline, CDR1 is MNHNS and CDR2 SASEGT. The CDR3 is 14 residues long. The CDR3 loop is CASSEDISTDTQYF. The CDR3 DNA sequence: TGTGCCAGCAGTGAGGACATTTCCACAGATACGCAGTATTTT.

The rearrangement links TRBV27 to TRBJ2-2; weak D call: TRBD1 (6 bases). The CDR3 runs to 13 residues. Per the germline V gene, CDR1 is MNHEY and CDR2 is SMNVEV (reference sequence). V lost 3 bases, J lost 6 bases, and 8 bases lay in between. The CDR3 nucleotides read TGTGCCAGCAGTTTGGCAGGGGCCGGGGAGCTGTTTTTT. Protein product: CASSLAGAGELFF.

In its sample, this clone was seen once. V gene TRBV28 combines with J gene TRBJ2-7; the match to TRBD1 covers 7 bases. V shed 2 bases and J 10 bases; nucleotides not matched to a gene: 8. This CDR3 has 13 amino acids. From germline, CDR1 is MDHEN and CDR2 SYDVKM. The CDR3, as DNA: TGTGCCAGCAGTTTAACCTGGACAGGCACCCAGTACTTC. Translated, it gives CASSLTWTGTQYF.

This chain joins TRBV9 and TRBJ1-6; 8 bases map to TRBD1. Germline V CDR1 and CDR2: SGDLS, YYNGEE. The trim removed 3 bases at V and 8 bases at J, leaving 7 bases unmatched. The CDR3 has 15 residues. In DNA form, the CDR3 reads TGTGCCAGCAGCGCCGAGGACAGGGCTGATTCACCCCTCCACTTT. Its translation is CASSAEDRADSPLHF.

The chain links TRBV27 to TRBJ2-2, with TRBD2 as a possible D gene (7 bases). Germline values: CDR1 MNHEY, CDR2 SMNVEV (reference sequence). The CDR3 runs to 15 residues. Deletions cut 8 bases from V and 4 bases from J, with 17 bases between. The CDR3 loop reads CASHRGGAGTGELFF. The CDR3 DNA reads TGTGCCAGCCATAGGGGGGGGGCGGGCACCGGGGAGCTGTTTTTT.

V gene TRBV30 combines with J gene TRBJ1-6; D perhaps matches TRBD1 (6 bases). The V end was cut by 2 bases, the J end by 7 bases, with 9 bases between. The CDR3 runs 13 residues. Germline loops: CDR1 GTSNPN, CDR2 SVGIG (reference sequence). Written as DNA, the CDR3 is TGTGCCTGGAGTAGTAGGGGGAATTCACCCCTCCACTTT. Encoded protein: CAWSSRGNSPLHF.

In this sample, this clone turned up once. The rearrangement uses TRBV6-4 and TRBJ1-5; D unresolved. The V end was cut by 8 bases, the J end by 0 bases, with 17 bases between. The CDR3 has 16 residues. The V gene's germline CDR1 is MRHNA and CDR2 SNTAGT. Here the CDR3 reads CASLRHPGYSNQPQHF. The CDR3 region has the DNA TGTGCCAGCCTCCGGCATCCAGGTTATAGCAATCAGCCCCAGCATTTT.

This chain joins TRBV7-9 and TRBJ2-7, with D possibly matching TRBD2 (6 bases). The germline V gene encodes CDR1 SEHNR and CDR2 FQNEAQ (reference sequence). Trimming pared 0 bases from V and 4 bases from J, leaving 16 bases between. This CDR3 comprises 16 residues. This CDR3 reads CASSLAAGTGGYEQYF. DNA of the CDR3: TGTGCCAGCAGCTTAGCTGCGGGGACTGGGGGTTACGAGCAGTACTTC.

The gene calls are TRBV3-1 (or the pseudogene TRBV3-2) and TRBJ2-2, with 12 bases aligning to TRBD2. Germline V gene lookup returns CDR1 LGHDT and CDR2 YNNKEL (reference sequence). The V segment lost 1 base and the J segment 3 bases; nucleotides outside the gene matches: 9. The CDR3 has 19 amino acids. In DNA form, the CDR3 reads TGTGCCAGCAGCCAAGCCTCAACTAGCGGGGGGTTTTACACCGGGGAGCTGTTTTTT. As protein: CASSQASTSGGFYTGELFF.

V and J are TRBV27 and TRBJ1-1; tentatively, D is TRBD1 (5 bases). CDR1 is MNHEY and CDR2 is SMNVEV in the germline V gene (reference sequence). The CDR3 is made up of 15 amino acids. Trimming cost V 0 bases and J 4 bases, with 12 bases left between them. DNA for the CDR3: TGTGCCAGCAGTTTATCTTCTGGGGGGGGCACTGAAGCTTTCTTT. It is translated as CASSLSSGGGTEAFF.

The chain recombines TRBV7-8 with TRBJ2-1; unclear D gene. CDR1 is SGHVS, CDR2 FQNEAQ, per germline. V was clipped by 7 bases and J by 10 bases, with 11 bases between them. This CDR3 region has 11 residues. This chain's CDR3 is CASTLKSEQFF. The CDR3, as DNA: TGTGCCAGCACTCTAAAGTCGGAGCAGTTCTTC.

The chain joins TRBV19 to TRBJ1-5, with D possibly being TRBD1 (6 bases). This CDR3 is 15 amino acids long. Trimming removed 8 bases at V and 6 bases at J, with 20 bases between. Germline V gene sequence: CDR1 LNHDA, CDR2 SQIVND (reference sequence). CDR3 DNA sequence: TGTGCCAGTGCGGAGATCCAGGGGACGAGTCAGCCCCAGCATTTT. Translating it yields CASAEIQGTSQPQHF.

CDR3 coding DNA: TGTGCCATCAATCGGGGGGAAGGTGGAAACACCATATATTTT. Encoded protein: CAINRGEGGNTIYF. This chain links TRBV10-3 with TRBJ1-3; D is perhaps TRBD1 (5 bases). The CDR3 has 14 residues. The germline CDR1 and CDR2 sequences are ENHRY and SYGVKD. Trimming pared 7 bases from V and 3 bases from J, leaving 13 bases between.

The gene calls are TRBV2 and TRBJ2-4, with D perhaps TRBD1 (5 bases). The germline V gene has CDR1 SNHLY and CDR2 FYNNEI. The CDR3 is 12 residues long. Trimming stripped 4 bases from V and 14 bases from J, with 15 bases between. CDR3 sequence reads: CASSGTGGRKYF. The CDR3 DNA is TGTGCCAGCAGTGGTACAGGCGGCCGGAAGTACTTC.

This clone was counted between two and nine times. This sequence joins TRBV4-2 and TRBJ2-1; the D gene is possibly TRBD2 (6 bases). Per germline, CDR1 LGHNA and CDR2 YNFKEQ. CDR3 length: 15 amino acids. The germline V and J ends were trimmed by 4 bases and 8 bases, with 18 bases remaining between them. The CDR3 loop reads CASSLERVGGDEQFF. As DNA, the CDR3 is TGTGCCAGCAGCCTCGAGCGGGTGGGTGGCGATGAGCAGTTCTTC.

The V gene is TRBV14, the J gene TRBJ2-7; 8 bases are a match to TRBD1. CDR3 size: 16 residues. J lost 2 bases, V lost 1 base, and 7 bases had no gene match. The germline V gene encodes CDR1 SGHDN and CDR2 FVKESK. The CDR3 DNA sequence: TGTGCCAGCAGCCAAGGGACAGGGTATGGGACCTACGAGCAGTACTTC. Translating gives CASSQGTGYGTYEQYF.

CDR3 region: CATSRDAPPSEQYF. The CDR3, as DNA: TGTGCCACCAGCAGAGATGCCCCCCCTAGCGAGCAGTACTTC. This sequence joins TRBV15 and TRBJ2-7; no clear D gene. Trimming pared 0 bases from V and 6 bases from J, leaving 12 bases between. This CDR3 has 14 residues. The germline V gene encodes CDR1 LNHNV and CDR2 YYDKDF (reference sequence).

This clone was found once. The CDR3 nucleotides read TGTGCCAGCAGCCCGGGGACTAGCGGATACGAGCAGTACTTC. Translated: CASSPGTSGYEQYF. V gene TRBV5-6 combines with J gene TRBJ2-7; 11 bases match TRBD2. Germline assignment: CDR1 SGHDT and CDR2 YYEEEE. V shed 4 bases and J 4 bases; nucleotides not matched to a gene: 4. The CDR3 has 14 residues.

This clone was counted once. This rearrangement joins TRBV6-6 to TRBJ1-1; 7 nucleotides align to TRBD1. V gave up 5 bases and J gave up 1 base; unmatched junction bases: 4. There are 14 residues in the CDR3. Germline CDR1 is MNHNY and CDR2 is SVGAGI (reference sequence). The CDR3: CASSPDRQNTEAFF. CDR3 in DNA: TGTGCCAGCAGTCCGGACAGGCAGAACACTGAAGCTTTCTTT.

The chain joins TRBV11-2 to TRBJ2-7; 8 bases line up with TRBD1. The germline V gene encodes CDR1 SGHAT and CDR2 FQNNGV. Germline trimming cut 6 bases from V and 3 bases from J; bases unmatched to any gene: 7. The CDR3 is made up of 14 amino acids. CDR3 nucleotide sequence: TGTGCCAGCAGTGATTACAGGGGGATCTACGAGCAGTACTTC. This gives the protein CASSDYRGIYEQYF.

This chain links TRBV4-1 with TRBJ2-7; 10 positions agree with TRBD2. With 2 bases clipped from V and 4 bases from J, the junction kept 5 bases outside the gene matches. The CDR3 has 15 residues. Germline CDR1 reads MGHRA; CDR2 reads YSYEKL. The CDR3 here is CASSQPSGRAYEQYF. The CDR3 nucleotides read TGCGCCAGCAGCCAACCTAGCGGGAGAGCGTACGAGCAGTACTTC.

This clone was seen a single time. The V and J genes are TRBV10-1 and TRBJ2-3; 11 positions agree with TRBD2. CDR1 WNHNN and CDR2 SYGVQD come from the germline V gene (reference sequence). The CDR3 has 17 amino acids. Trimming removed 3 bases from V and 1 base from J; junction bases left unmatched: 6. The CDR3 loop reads CASSDRGLAGGTDTQYF. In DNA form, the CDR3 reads TGCGCCAGCAGTGATCGAGGACTAGCGGGTGGCACAGATACGCAGTATTTT.

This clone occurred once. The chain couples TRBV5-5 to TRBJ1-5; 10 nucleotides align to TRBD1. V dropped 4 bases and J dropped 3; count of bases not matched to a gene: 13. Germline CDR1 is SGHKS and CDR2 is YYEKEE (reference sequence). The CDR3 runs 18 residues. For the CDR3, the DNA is TGTGCCAGCAGCGTAATAGCCGGGACAGGGGTGGTCAATCAGCCCCAGCATTTT. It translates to CASSVIAGTGVVNQPQHF.

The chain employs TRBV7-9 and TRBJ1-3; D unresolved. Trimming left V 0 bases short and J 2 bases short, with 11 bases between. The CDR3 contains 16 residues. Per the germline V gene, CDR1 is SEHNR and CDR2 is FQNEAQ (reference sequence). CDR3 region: CASSLAWQWPGNTIYF. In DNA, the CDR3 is TGTGCCAGCAGCTTAGCATGGCAGTGGCCTGGAAACACCATATATTTT.

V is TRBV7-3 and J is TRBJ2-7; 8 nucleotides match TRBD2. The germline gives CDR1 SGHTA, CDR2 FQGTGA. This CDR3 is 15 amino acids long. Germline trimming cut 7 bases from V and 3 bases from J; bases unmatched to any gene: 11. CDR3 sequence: CASNPRGGRCYEQYF. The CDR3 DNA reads TGTGCCAGCAATCCCCGGGGGGGACGGTGCTACGAGCAGTACTTC.